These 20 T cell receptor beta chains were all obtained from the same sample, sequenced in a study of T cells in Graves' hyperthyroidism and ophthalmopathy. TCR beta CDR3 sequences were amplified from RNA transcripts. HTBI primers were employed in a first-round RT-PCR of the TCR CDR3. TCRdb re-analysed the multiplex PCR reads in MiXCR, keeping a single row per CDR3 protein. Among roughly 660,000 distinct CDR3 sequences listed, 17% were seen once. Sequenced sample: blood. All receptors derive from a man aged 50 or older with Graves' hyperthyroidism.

The CDR3 nucleotides read TGTGCCAGCAGTTTCATTTACCGGGAGAGCGGGGAAAAACTGTTTTTT. Translation: CASSFIYRESGEKLFF. The chain employs TRBV28 and TRBJ1-4; no clear D gene. This CDR3 is built from 16 residues. The ends were cut back, 3 bases at V and 8 bases at J, with 19 bases in the middle. CDR1 and CDR2 from the germline V gene are MDHEN and SYDVKM.

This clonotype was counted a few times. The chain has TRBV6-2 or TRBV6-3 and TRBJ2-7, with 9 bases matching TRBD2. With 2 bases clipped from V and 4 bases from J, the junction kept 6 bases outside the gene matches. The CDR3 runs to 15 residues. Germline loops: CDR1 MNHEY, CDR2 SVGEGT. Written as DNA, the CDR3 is TGTGCCAGCAGTTACCGCGCGGGAGGGCGGTACGAGCAGTACTTC. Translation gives CASSYRAGGRYEQYF.

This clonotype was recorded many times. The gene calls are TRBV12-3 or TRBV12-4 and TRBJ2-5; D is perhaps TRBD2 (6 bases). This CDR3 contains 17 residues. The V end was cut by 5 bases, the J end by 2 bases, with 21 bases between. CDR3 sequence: CASSGISGTFRQETQYF. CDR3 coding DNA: TGTGCCAGCAGTGGAATCTCCGGGACTTTTAGGCAAGAGACCCAGTACTTC.

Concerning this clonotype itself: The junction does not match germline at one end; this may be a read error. CDR3 DNA: TGTACCTGGATAGGTCTGGGTCTTAGCTATGGCTACACCTTC. It encodes CTWIGLGLSYGYTF. The chain joins TRBV30 to TRBJ1-2; D is uncertain. Germline CDR1 reads GTSNPN; CDR2 reads SVGIG (reference sequence). The CDR3 covers 14 residues.

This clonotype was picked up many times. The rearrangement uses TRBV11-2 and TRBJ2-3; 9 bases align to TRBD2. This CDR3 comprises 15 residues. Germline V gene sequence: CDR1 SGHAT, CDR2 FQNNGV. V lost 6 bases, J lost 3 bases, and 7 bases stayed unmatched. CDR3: CASRHSGSRTDTQYF. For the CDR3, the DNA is TGTGCCAGCAGACATAGCGGGAGTAGGACAGATACGCAGTATTTT. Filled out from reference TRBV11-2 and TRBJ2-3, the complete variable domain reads EAGVAQSPRYKIIEKRQSVAFWCNPISGHATLYWYQQILGQGPKLLIQFQNNGVVDDSQLPKDRFSAERLKGVDSTLKIQPAKLEDSAVYLCASRHSGSRTDTQYFGPGTRLTVL.

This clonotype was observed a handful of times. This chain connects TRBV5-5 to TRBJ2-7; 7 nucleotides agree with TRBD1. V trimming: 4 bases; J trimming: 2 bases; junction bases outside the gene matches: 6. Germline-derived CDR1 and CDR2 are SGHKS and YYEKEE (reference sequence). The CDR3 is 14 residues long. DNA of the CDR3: TGTGCCAGCAGCCAAAGAGGGACAGCCTACGAGCAGTACTTC. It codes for CASSQRGTAYEQYF.

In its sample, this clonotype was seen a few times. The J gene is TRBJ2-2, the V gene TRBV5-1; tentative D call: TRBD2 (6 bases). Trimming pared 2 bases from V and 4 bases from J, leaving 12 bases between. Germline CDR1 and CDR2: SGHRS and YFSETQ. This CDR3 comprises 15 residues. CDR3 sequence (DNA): TGCGCCAGCAGCTTCGGAGGGGTAGGCACCGGGGAGCTGTTTTTT. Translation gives CASSFGGVGTGELFF.

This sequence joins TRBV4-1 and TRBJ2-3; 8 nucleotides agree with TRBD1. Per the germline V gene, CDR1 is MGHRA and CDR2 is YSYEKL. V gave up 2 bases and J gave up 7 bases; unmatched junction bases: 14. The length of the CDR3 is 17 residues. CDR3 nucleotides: TGCGCCAGCAGCCAAAATTCCAACGCCGGGACAGGATATACGCAGTATTTT. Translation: CASSQNSNAGTGYTQYF.

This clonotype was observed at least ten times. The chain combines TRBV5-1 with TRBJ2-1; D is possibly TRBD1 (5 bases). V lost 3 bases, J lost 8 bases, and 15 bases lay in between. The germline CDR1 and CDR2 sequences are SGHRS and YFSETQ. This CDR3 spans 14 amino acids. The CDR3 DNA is TGCGCCAGCAGCTGGCAACGGGTAGGGGATGAGCAGTTCTTC. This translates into CASSWQRVGDEQFF.

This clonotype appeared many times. The CDR3 loop is CASSTGLYNEQFF. The CDR3 region has the DNA TGTGCCAGCAGTACCGGACTCTACAATGAGCAGTTCTTC. The chain employs TRBV2 and TRBJ2-1; a weak D match, TRBD2 (5 bases). V lost 5 bases and J 3 bases, leaving 8 bases between the germline ends. Germline V lookup: CDR1 SNHLY, CDR2 FYNNEI. This CDR3 region has 13 residues.

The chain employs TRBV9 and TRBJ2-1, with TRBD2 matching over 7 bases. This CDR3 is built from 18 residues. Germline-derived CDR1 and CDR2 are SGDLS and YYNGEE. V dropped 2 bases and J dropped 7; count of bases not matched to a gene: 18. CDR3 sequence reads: CASSVRVSGHNTRNEQFF. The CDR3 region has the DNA TGTGCCAGCAGCGTTAGGGTTAGCGGGCACAATACTAGGAATGAGCAGTTCTTC.

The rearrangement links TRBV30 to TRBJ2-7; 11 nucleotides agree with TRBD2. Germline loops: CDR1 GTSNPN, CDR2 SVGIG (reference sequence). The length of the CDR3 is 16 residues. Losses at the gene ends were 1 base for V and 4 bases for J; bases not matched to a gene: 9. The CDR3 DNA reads TGTGCCTGGAGTGATCCCCGACTAGCGGGGAAATACGAGCAGTACTTC. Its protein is CAWSDPRLAGKYEQYF.

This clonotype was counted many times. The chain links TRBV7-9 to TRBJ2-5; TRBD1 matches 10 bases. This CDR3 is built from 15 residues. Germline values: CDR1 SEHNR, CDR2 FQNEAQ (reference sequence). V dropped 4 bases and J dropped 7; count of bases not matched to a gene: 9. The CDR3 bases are TGTGCCAGCAGCTCGCCCGGACAGGGGGACGTGACCCAGTACTTC. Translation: CASSSPGQGDVTQYF.

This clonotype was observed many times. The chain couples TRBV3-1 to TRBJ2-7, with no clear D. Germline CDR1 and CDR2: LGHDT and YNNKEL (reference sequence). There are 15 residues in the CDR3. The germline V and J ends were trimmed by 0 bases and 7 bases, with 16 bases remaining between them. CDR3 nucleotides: TGTGCCAGCAGCCAAGATAATCGACGGTTGGGAGAGCAGTACTTC. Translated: CASSQDNRRLGEQYF.

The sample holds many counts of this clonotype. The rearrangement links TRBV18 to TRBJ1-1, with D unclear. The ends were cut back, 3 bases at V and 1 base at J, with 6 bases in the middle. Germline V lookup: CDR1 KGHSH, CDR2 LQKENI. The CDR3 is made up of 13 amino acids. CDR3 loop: CASSPFRNTEAFF. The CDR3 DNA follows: TGTGCCAGCTCACCGTTTCGGAACACTGAAGCTTTCTTT.

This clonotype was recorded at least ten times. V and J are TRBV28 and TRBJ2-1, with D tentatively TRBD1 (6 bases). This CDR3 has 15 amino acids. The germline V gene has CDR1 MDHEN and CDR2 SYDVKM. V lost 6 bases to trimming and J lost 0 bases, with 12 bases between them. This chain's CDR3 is CASSPTGYSYNEQFF. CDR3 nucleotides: TGTGCCAGCAGCCCGACAGGATACTCCTACAATGAGCAGTTCTTC.

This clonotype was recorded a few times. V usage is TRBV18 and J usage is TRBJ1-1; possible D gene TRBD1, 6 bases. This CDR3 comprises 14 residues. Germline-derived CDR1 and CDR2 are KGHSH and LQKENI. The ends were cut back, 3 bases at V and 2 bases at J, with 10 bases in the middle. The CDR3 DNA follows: TGTGCCAGCTCACCGCCGGGACATAACACTGAAGCTTTCTTT. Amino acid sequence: CASSPPGHNTEAFF.

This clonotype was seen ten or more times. The CDR3 DNA sequence: TGTGCCAGCTCGCAGGATTCCTACGAGCAGTACTTC. This encodes CASSQDSYEQYF. The rearrangement joins TRBV7-9 to TRBJ2-7; no firm D call. Per germline, CDR1 SEHNR and CDR2 FQNEAQ (reference sequence). The CDR3 has 12 amino acids. Trimming took 8 bases from V and 1 from J, leaving 9 bases between them.

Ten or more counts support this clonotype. CDR3 loop: CASSEQGVSVNTEAFF. CDR3 in DNA: TGCGCCAGCAGTGAGCAGGGCGTTAGCGTGAACACTGAAGCTTTCTTT. The chain carries TRBV10-2 and TRBJ1-1; D may be TRBD1 (5 bases). The germline gives CDR1 WSHSY, CDR2 SAAADI. Trimming took off 2 bases at V and 0 bases at J, with 13 bases between the two ends. The CDR3 sequence is 16 residues long.

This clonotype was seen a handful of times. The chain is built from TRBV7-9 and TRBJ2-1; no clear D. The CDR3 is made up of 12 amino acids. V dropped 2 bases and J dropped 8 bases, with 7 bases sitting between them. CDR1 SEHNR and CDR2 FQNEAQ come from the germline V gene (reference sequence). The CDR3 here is CASSLMFDEQFF. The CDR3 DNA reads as TGTGCCAGCAGCTTAATGTTCGATGAGCAGTTCTTC.